The source of this T cell receptor (beta chain) is a study of shared clonotypes between healthy human individuals. The data were produced by immunoSEQ multiplex PCR, yet TCRdb's version contains in-frame clones alone and is incomplete. The repertoire holds around 1.5 million clones, with around 98% as singletons. Turning to this clone: As yet, its antigen is unknown.

The donors were adults (healthy and HIV-negative) with no recent acute infections or vaccinations. Study-wide findings and caveats: Clonotypes shared by all four donors outscored non-shared clonotypes in generation probability. Among donors, sharing of clonotypes was expected to be affected by sequencing depth.

The CDR3 contains 10 residues. Looked up from germline, CDR1 is LNHDA and CDR2 is SQIVND (reference sequence). V gave up 7 bases and J gave up 9 bases; unmatched junction bases: 0. The chain combines TRBV19 with TRBJ2-1, with TRBD1 matching 7 bases. The source material was naive CD4+ T cells sorted from blood. Subset denoted: CD45RA+ positively selected. The TCR comes from a man aged 30 to 45 in good health. CDR3: CASKGAEQFF. The CDR3 nucleotides read TGTGCCAGTAAGGGGGCTGAGCAGTTCTTC.